This T cell receptor beta chain is drawn from a study of T cell responses to AZD1222 COVID-19 vaccine. Trimming removed 3 bases from V and 5 bases from J, with 11 bases in between. CDR1 and CDR2 from the germline V gene are KGHSH and LQKENI. The CDR3 runs to 14 residues. General study results and limits: The peak T cell response came first, and repertoires were sampled only after it.

The method was immunoSEQ multiplex PCR; TCRdb's version includes in-frame clones alone and lacks a portion of them. The table shows roughly 180,000 clones, with around 90% occurring only once. Of note for this clone: What it binds is not known.

The chain joins TRBV18 to TRBJ2-1; a weak D match, TRBD2 (6 bases). The input for sequencing was peripheral blood, taken on day 0 of AZD1222 vaccination. The clonotype comes from an adult in good health. CDR3 sequence: CASSPPSGDNEQFF. The CDR3 region has the DNA TGTGCCAGCTCACCGCCTTCGGGGGACAATGAGCAGTTCTTC.